This TCR beta chain was sequenced during a study of brain T cells in children with intractable seizures. Time point: blood from clinic visit 5 months post-surgery; TSC patient then seizure free. Clones were sequenced by immunoSEQ multiplex PCR, and TCRdb holds only the in-frame ones, with some missing. This sample has approximately 330,000 clones, with over 90% found just once. The sequence was collected from a boy under three years old with tuberous sclerosis and intractable seizures. The sample in question was peripheral blood, obtained about 5 months after surgery.

CDR3 amino acids: CASSQGGRLQETQYF. DNA of the CDR3: TGTGCCAGCAGCCAGGGCGGCAGGTTACAAGAGACCCAGTACTTC. V and J are TRBV7-9 and TRBJ2-5; TRBD1 might be the D (5 bases). The CDR3 has 15 amino acids. V lost 5 bases and J 2 bases, leaving 15 bases between the germline ends. Looked up from germline, CDR1 is SEHNR and CDR2 is FQNEAQ (reference sequence).